The text below deals with one TCR beta chain. This CDR3 region has 17 residues. V gave up 1 base and J gave up 0 bases; unmatched junction bases: 7. The germline gives CDR1 SGHDT, CDR2 YYEEEE. Random-hexamer reverse transcription was applied to about 0.5 to 1 ug RNA. Using its own MiXCR run on the immunoSEQ multiplex PCR reads, TCRdb lists one record per CDR3 protein. This table has approximately 200,000 distinct CDR3 sequences, roughly 94% appearing once. The data belong to a study of CD8 T cells in Susac syndrome. Sequenced input: CD4+ T cells from PBMCs. This TCR derives from a human donor with multiple sclerosis. The chain couples TRBV5-6 to TRBJ2-1, with 7 bases matching TRBD2. The CDR3 DNA follows: TGTGCCAGCAGCTTGCGGCTAGCGGTCCTCTCCTACAATGAGCAGTTCTTC. Amino acid sequence: CASSLRLAVLSYNEQFF.